Here is one T cell receptor (beta chain) with its context. Its antigen is unidentified. Generated by immunoSEQ multiplex PCR, the TCRdb table keeps only in-frame clones and is missing some. The table has around 130,000 clones, 91% seen once. These data belong to a study of T cell responses to AZD1222 COVID-19 vaccine. Across the whole study: Pooled together were second doses at about 4 or about 12 weeks. Study-wide results and limits: Baseline serostatus was positive in only six AZD1222 recipients. Clonal diversity may have been underestimated in mostly white British donors. Spike-wide coverage was observed for vaccine-associated CD4 TCRs, with dominant responses at 160-218 and 743-854.

Germline V lookup: CDR1 MNHEY, CDR2 SVGAGI. Trimming removed 7 bases at V and 4 bases at J, with 11 bases between. The CDR3 is 13 amino acids. The sequences come from peripheral blood, collected on day 0 of AZD1222 vaccination. J is TRBJ2-1 and V is TRBV6-5; possible D gene TRBD1, 6 bases. The origin of this receptor is an adult in good health. CDR3 loop: CASTSRGYNEQFF. The CDR3, as DNA: TGTGCCAGCACTTCCAGGGGTTACAATGAGCAGTTCTTC.